The 18 T cell receptor beta chains presented below share a single source sample, sequenced in a study of graft-versus-host responses after intestinal transplantation. These receptors lack a known antigen. Clones were sequenced by immunoSEQ multiplex PCR, and TCRdb holds only the in-frame ones, with some missing. The table includes under 100,000 clones, 80% to 95% detected once. The sequences come from unstimulated CD8+ T cells sorted from spleen or lymph node cells, collected before transplant. The receptors here all came from a human donor who was the organ donor for an intestinal transplant.

The V and J genes are TRBV13 and TRBJ2-7; no firm D call. Germline CDR1 PRHDT, CDR2 FYEKMQ (reference sequence). Trimming took 2 bases from V and 1 from J, leaving 9 bases between them. This CDR3 comprises 14 residues. The CDR3, as DNA: TGTGCCAGCAGCTTACGAGTTCGGTCCTACGAGCAGTACTTC. Amino acid sequence: CASSLRVRSYEQYF.

This clone has just one count. A junction end diverges from the germline sequence, so it may reflect a read error. The chain carries TRBV9 and TRBJ2-7, with D possibly TRBD1 on 7 matching bases. Germline assignment: CDR1 SGDLS and CDR2 YYNGEE. The CDR3 runs 11 residues. This CDR3 reads CASSGSRGAVF. In DNA, the CDR3 is TGTGCCAGCAGCGGCAGCAGGGGGGCAGTCTTC.

CDR3 amino acids: CATSREGEGPGETQYF. CDR3 coding DNA: TGTGCCACCAGCAGAGAAGGGGAGGGGCCGGGAGAGACCCAGTACTTC. V is TRBV15 and J is TRBJ2-5; 7 bases align to TRBD2. CDR1 and CDR2 from the germline V gene are LNHNV and YYDKDF (reference sequence). With V trimmed by 0 bases and J by 4 bases, 8 bases remained unmatched. The CDR3 is 16 amino acids.

The chain links TRBV4-1 to TRBJ1-5; D not certain. The CDR3 contains 14 residues. Trimming removed 1 base from V and 7 bases from J, with 11 bases in between. CDR1 is MGHRA and CDR2 is YSYEKL in the germline V gene. The CDR3 loop reads CASSQVGGLQPQHF. The CDR3 DNA reads as TGCGCCAGCAGCCAAGTAGGAGGGTTGCAGCCCCAGCATTTT.

About this clone itself: Its ends do not fully match the called genes, so a read error is possible. The J gene is TRBJ1-1, the V gene TRBV30; possible D gene TRBD1, 6 bases. The CDR3 runs to 10 residues. Germline V CDR1 and CDR2: GTSNPN, SVGIG (reference sequence). CDR3 loop: CALRDTEAFF. The CDR3 region has the DNA TGTGCCCTCCGGGACACTGAAGCTTTTTTT.

J is TRBJ2-2 and V is TRBV27, with a possible D match to TRBD2 (7 bases). CDR3 size: 15 residues. Per the germline V gene, CDR1 is MNHEY and CDR2 is SMNVEV (reference sequence). Trimming removed 5 bases at V and 7 bases at J, with 17 bases between. The CDR3 here is CASSKRGGRNGELFF. CDR3 in DNA: TGTGCCAGCAGTAAAAGGGGGGGACGGAACGGGGAGCTGTTTTTT.

The chain is built from TRBV7-3 and TRBJ2-1, with D possibly being TRBD2 (7 bases). This CDR3 has 16 residues. Germline-derived CDR1 and CDR2 are SGHTA and FQGTGA. Deletions cut 4 bases from V and 2 bases from J, with 15 bases between. This CDR3 reads CASSSSLGGPYNEQFF. Written as DNA, the CDR3 is TGTGCCAGCAGCTCCTCGCTCGGGGGGCCCTACAATGAGCAGTTCTTC.

The rearrangement uses TRBV19 and TRBJ2-5; D is possibly TRBD1 (6 bases). CDR1 and CDR2 from the germline V gene are LNHDA and SQIVND (reference sequence). This CDR3 has 14 residues. Trimming took off 5 bases at V and 1 base at J, with 11 bases between the two ends. The CDR3 DNA follows: TGTGCCAGTAGTCCTACAGGGTCCCAAGAGACCCAGTACTTC. Translating gives CASSPTGSQETQYF.

Comment on this clone: Other nucleotide sequences from this sample produce the same CDR3. The CDR3 DNA sequence: TGTGCCAGTAGTATTAGCGGGGGGATTTACAATGAGCAGTTCTTC. Amino acid sequence: CASSISGGIYNEQFF. The V call is TRBV19, the J call TRBJ2-1; TRBD2 matches at 10 bases. Germline CDR1 is LNHDA and CDR2 is SQIVND (reference sequence). After removal of 3 bases from V and 4 bases from J, the junction contained 3 bases not matched to a gene. CDR3 length: 15 residues.

The chain couples TRBV18 to TRBJ2-1, with TRBD2 matching 7 bases. J lost 7 bases, V lost 2 bases, and 2 bases had no gene match. The CDR3 covers 13 residues. Germline V CDR1 and CDR2: KGHSH, LQKENI. CDR3 bases: TGTGCCAGCTCACCAACGGGGGGAAATGAGCAGTTCTTC. Residues: CASSPTGGNEQFF. Based on the CDR3 plus reference TRBV18 and TRBJ2-1, the full variable domain is NAGVMQNPRHLVRRRGQEARLRCSPMKGHSHVYWYRQLPEEGLKFMVYLQKENIIDESGMPKERFSAEFPKEGPSILRIQQVVRGDSAAYFCASSPTGGNEQFFGPGTRLTVL.

The V call is TRBV5-6, the J call TRBJ2-1; 10 nucleotides line up with TRBD2. The CDR3 covers 15 residues. The germline V gene encodes CDR1 SGHDT and CDR2 YYEEEE. Germline trimming cut 3 bases from V and 4 bases from J; bases unmatched to any gene: 4. The CDR3 region has the DNA TGTGCCAGCAGCTCTCTAGCGGGGGTTTACAATGAGCAGTTCTTC. Protein product: CASSSLAGVYNEQFF.

The CDR3 DNA reads as TGTGCCAGCCCAAGGGCGGGGTTAGGCAATCAGCCCCAGCATTTT. It encodes CASPRAGLGNQPQHF. The gene calls are TRBV18 and TRBJ1-5; D not certain. Trimming removed 8 bases from V and 2 bases from J, with 16 bases in between. Germline CDR1 reads KGHSH; CDR2 reads LQKENI. The CDR3 loop spans 15 amino acids. Drawing the rest from reference TRBV18 and TRBJ1-5, the complete variable domain is NAGVMQNPRHLVRRRGQEARLRCSPMKGHSHVYWYRQLPEEGLKFMVYLQKENIIDESGMPKERFSAEFPKEGPSILRIQQVVRGDSAAYFCASPRAGLGNQPQHFGDGTRLSIL.

This rearrangement joins TRBV29-1 to TRBJ2-5, with TRBD2 identical over 8 bases. Germline V gives CDR1 SQVTM, CDR2 ANQGSEA. This CDR3 spans 14 amino acids. With V trimmed by 0 bases and J by 5 bases, 5 bases remained unmatched. In nucleotides, the CDR3 is TGCAGCGTTGAAGAAGCGGGAGTGGGGGAGACCCAGTACTTC. Translated, it gives CSVEEAGVGETQYF.

The V and J genes are TRBV9 and TRBJ2-5, with TRBD2 identical over 7 bases. Matching the DNA end better, TRBJ2-7 makes the J call doubtful. From germline, CDR1 is SGDLS and CDR2 YYNGEE. The CDR3 totals 14 residues. The CDR3 loop reads CASSSPSGNYEQYF. Written as DNA, the CDR3 is TGTGCCAGCAGTTCTCCTAGCGGCAACTACGAGCAGTACTTC.

The chain is built from TRBV7-2 and TRBJ2-3; 7 bases are a match to TRBD1. In germline, CDR1 is SGHTA, CDR2 FQGNSA. CDR3 size: 13 residues. V shed 8 bases, J shed 5 bases, and the junction held 7 bases outside the gene matches. This chain's CDR3 is CASDRVNGDTQYF. The CDR3 coding sequence is TGTGCCAGCGACAGGGTGAACGGAGATACGCAGTATTTT. Looking up the rest from reference TRBV7-2 and TRBJ2-3 gives the full variable domain: GAGVSQSPSNKVTEKGKDVELRCDPISGHTALYWYRQSLGQGLEFLIYFQGNSAPDKSGLPSDRFSAERTGGSVSTLTIQRTQQEDSAVYLCASDRVNGDTQYFGPGTRLTVL.

The chain joins TRBV7-6 to TRBJ1-4; D might be TRBD1 (5 bases). The CDR3 is 17 residues long. The V end lost 5 bases, the J end lost 0 bases, and 16 bases lay between the germline ends. Germline CDR1 and CDR2: SGHVS and FNYEAQ. This chain's CDR3 is CASSAHPGGPTNEKLFF. Written as DNA, the CDR3 is TGTGCCAGCAGCGCCCACCCCGGGGGTCCAACTAATGAAAAACTGTTTTTT.

This chain uses TRBV11-3 with TRBJ2-2; TRBD2 matches at 7 bases. The CDR3 loop spans 15 amino acids. CDR1 is SGHNT, CDR2 YENEEA, per germline. V gave up 5 bases and J gave up 5 bases; unmatched junction bases: 8. Written as DNA, the CDR3 is TGTGCCAGCAGCCCCAGCGGGGCTAGAACCGGGGAGCTGTTTTTT. The encoded protein is CASSPSGARTGELFF.

The chain couples TRBV7-9 to TRBJ2-1, with D hard to call. CDR3 size: 11 residues. Trimming took off 4 bases at V and 8 bases at J, with 6 bases between the two ends. Germline loops: CDR1 SEHNR, CDR2 FQNEAQ (reference sequence). CDR3 DNA sequence: TGTGCCAGCAGCTCTCGGTATGAGCAGTTCTTC. Protein product: CASSSRYEQFF. The full variable domain, completed using reference TRBV7-9 and TRBJ2-1, is DTGVSQNPRHKITKRGQNVTFRCDPISEHNRLYWYRQTLGQGPEFLTYFQNEAQLEKSRLLSDRFSAERPKGSFSTLEIQRTEQGDSAMYLCASSSRYEQFFGPGTRLTVL.